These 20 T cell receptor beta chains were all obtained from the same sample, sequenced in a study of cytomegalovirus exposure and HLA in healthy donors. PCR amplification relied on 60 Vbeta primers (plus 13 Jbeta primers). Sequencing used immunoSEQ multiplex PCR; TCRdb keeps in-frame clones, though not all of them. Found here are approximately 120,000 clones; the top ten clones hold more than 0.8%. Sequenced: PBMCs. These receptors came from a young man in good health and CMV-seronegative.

The CDR3 region is CASSQDRTSGTYNEQFF. DNA of the CDR3: TGTGCCAGCAGCCAAGATCGGACTAGCGGGACCTACAATGAGCAGTTCTTC. The rearrangement links TRBV4-2 to TRBJ2-1, with TRBD2 identical over 12 bases. Looked up from germline, CDR1 is LGHNA and CDR2 is YNFKEQ. This CDR3 is 17 amino acids long. V was pared by 0 bases and J by 2 bases, with 2 bases of the junction left unmatched.

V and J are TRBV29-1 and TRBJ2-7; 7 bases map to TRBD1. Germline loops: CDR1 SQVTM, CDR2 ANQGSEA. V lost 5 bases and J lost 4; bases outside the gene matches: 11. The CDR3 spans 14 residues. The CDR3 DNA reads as TGCAGCGTTTCATACAGGGGTGGAAATTACGAGCAGTACTTC. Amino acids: CSVSYRGGNYEQYF.

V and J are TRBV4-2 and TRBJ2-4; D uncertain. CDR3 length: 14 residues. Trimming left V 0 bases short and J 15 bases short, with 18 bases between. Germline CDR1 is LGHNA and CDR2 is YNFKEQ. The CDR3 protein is CASSQDLSLGQPYF. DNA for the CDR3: TGTGCCAGCAGCCAAGACCTCAGCTTGGGCCAACCGTACTTC.

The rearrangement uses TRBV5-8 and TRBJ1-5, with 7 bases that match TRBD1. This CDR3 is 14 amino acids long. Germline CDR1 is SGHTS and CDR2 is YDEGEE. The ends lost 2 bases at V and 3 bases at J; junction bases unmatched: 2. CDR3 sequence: CASSFTGANQPQHF. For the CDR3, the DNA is TGTGCCAGCAGCTTCACAGGGGCCAATCAGCCCCAGCATTTT.

The DNA for the CDR3 is TGTGCCAGCAGCCCAACTAGCGGGAGTCCCCATGAGCAGTTCTTC. Its protein product is CASSPTSGSPHEQFF. The chain has TRBV7-2 and TRBJ2-1; 11 bases are shared with TRBD2. This CDR3 has 15 residues. V shed 5 bases, J shed 8 bases, and the junction held 8 bases outside the gene matches. CDR1 is SGHTA, CDR2 FQGNSA, per germline.

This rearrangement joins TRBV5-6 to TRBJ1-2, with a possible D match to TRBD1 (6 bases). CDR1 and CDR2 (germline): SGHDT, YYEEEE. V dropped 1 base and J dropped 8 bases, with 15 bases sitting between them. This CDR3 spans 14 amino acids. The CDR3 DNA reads TGTGCCAGCAGCTTGACAGGGCTCCTGAAAGGCTACACCTTC. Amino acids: CASSLTGLLKGYTF. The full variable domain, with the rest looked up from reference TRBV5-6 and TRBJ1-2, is DAGVTQSPTHLIKTRGQQVTLRCSPKSGHDTVSWYQQALGQGPQFIFQYYEEEERQRGNFPDRFSGHQFPNYSSELNVNALLLGDSALYLCASSLTGLLKGYTFGSGTRLTVV.

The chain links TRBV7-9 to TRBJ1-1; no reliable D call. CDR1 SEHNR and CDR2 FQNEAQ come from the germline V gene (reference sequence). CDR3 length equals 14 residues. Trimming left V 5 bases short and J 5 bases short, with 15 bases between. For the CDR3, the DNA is TGTGCCAGCAGCCAGAGGGAGAGTAGGACTGAAGCTTTCTTT. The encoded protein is CASSQRESRTEAFF.

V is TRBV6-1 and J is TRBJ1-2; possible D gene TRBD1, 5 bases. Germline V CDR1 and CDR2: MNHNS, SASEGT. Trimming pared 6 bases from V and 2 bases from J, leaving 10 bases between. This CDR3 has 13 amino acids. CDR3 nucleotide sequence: TGTGCCAGCAGGACAGCGAAAAACTATGGCTACACCTTC. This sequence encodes CASRTAKNYGYTF.

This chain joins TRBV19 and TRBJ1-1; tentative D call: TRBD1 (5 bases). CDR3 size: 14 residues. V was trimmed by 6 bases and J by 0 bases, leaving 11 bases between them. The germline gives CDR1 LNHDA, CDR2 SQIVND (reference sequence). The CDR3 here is CASSPKGMNTEAFF. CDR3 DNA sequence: TGTGCCAGTAGCCCAAAGGGGATGAACACTGAAGCTTTCTTT. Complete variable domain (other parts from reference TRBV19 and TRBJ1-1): DGGITQSPKYLFRKEGQNVTLSCEQNLNHDAMYWYRQDPGQGLRLIYYSQIVNDFQKGDIAEGYSVSREKKESFPLTVTSAQKNPTAFYLCASSPKGMNTEAFFGQGTRLTVV.

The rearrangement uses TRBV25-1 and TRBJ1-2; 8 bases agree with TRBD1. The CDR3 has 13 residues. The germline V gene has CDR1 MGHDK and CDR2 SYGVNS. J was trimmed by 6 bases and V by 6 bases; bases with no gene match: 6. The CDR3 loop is CASRRQGTDGYTF. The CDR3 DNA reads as TGTGCCAGCAGAAGACAGGGGACTGATGGCTACACCTTC.

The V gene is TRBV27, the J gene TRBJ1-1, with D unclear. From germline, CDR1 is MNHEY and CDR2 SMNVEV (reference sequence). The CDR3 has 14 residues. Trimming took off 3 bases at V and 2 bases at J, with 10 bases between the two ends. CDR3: CASSLLGSNTEAFF. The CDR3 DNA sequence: TGTGCCAGCAGTTTGTTGGGGAGCAACACTGAAGCTTTCTTT.

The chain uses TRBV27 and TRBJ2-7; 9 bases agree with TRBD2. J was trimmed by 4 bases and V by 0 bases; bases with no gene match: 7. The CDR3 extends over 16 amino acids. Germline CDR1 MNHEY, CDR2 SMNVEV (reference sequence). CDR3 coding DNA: TGTGCCAGCAGTTTATCAGGGACTAGCAATAAGTACGAGCAGTACTTC. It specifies CASSLSGTSNKYEQYF.

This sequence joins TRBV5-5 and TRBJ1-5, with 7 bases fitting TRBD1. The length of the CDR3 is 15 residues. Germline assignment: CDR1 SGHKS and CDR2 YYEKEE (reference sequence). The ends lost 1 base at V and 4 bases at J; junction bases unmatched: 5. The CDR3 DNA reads TGTGCCAGCAGCTTGTTGGCAGGGGGTAATCAGCCCCAGCATTTT. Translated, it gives CASSLLAGGNQPQHF.

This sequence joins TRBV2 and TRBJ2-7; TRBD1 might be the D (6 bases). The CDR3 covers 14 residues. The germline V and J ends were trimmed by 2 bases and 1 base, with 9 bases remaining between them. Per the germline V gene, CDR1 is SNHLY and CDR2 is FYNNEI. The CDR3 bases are TGTGCCAGCAGTGAACAGGGGCCGTCCTACGAGCAGTACTTC. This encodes CASSEQGPSYEQYF.

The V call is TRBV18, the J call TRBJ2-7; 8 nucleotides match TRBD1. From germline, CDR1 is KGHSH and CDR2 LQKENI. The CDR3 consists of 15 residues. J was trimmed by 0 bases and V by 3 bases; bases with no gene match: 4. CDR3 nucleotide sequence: TGTGCCAGCTCACCCCGGGACAGGTACTCCTACGAGCAGTACTTC. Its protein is CASSPRDRYSYEQYF.

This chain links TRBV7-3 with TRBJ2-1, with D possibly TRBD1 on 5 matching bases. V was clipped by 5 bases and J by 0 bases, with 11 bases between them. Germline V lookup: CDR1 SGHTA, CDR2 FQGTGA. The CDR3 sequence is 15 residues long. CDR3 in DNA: TGTGCCAGCAGCCGACAGTCGGGCTCCTACAATGAGCAGTTCTTC. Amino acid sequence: CASSRQSGSYNEQFF.

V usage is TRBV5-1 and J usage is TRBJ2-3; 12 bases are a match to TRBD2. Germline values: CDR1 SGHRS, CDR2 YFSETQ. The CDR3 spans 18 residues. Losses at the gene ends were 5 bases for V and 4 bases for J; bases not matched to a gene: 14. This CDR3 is CASRSSGRAGIPPDTQYF. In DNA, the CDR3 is TGCGCCAGCAGGTCTAGCGGGAGGGCCGGGATTCCCCCAGATACGCAGTATTTT.

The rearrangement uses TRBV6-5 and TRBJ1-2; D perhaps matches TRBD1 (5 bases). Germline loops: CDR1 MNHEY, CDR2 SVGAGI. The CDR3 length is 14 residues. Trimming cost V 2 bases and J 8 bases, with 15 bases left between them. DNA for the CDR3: TGTGCCAGCAGTTACGGGACCGAGGGAGGAGGCTACACCTTC. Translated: CASSYGTEGGGYTF.

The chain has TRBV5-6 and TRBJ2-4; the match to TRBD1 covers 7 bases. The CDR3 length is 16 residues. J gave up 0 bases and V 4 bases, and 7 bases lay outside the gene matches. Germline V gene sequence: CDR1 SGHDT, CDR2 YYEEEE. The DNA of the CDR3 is TGTGCCAGCAGCCAAGGGACAGAGATAGCCAAAAACATTCAGTACTTC. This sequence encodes CASSQGTEIAKNIQYF.

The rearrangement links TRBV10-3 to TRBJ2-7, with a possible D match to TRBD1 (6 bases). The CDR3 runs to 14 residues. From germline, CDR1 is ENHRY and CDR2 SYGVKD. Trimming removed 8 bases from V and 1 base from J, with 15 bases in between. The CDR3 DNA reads TGTGCCATCGGGGGCCGTGGACAGTCCTACGAGCAGTACTTC. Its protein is CAIGGRGQSYEQYF.